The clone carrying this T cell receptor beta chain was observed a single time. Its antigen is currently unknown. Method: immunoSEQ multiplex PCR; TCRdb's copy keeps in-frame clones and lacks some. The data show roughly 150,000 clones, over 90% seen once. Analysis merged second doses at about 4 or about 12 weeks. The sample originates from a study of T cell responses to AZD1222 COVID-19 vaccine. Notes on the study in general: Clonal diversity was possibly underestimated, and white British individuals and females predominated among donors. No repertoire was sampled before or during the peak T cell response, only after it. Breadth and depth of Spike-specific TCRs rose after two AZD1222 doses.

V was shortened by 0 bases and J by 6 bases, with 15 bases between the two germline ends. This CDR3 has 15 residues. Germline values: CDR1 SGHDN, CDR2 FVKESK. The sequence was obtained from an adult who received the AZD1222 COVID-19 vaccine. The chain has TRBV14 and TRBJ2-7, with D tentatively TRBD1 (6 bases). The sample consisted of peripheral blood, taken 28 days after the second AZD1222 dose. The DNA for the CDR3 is TGTGCCAGCAGCCAAGATAAGGGCAGGGGCACCGAGCAGTACTTC. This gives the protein CASSQDKGRGTEQYF. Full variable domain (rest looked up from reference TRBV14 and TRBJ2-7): EAGVTQFPSHSVIEKGQTVTLRCDPISGHDNLYWYRRVMGKEIKFLLHFVKESKQDESGMPNNRFLAERTGGTYSTLKVQPAELEDSGVYFCASSQDKGRGTEQYFGPGTRLTVT.